This TCR beta chain emerged from a study of metastatic and nonmetastatic thyroid tumors. Study-wide context: Repertoires were compared across blood and tumor or nodule tissue from malignant and benign thyroid patients. Overall study results and limits: As reported, TCR beta diversity in blood and tumor was significantly higher in malignant thyroid tumors than in benign nodules.

Thyroid surgery was performed in patients who had received no treatment beforehand. Losses at the gene ends were 3 bases for V and 7 bases for J; bases not matched to a gene: 5. Germline values: CDR1 DFQATT, CDR2 SNEGSKA (reference sequence). The CDR3 totals 14 residues. A word on this clone: Its antigen is currently unknown.

Original handling: The study's classifier, a distant-metastasis tool for papillary thyroid cancer, was built using CDR3 differences across clinicopathological groups. TCRdb re-called the PCR reads through MiXCR. The V and J calls come from TCRdb's annotation, not from the publication. Among tens of thousands of clones listed, roughly 27% were seen once. The material sequenced was blood. The gene calls are TRBV20-1 and TRBJ2-1, with 11 positions matching TRBD2. The clonotype was recovered from a female donor with papillary thyroid cancer or a benign thyroid nodule (not recorded which). Some clones in this sample may be carry-over from other donors' samples. In DNA form, the CDR3 reads TGCAGTGCTAGTCGTACTAGCGGGAGTAATGAGCAGTTCTTC. Translating gives CSASRTSGSNEQFF.